The 18 T cell receptor beta chains presented below share a single source sample, sequenced in a study of T cells in Graves' hyperthyroidism and ophthalmopathy. RNA transcripts were the template for amplifying TCR beta CDR3 regions. Primed by the HTBI set, a first-round RT-PCR was run on the TCR CDR3. TCRdb re-derived calls from the multiplex PCR reads in MiXCR, one entry per CDR3 protein. The sample holds roughly 93,000 distinct CDR3 sequences, 35% to 50% seen once. The sequenced sample consisted of peripheral blood or thyroid tissue (not recorded which). These receptors all stem from a woman in her twenties or thirties with Graves' hyperthyroidism.

This clonotype was recorded a few times. A much larger clone differs by one base, so this may be a read error. The gene calls are TRBV7-6 and TRBJ1-3; D possibly corresponds to TRBD1 (6 bases). Per germline, CDR1 SGHVS and CDR2 FNYEAQ. The CDR3 sequence is 17 residues long. The CDR3 sequence is CASSLSRGLLSGNAIYF. Written as DNA, the CDR3 is TGTGCCAGCAGCTTATCGAGGGGGTTACTCTCTGGAAACGCCATATATTTT.

The chain links TRBV7-9 to TRBJ1-1; perhaps TRBD1 as D (5 bases). This CDR3 is 14 amino acids long. Trimming removed 10 bases at V and 1 base at J, with 16 bases between. The germline CDR1 and CDR2 sequences are SEHNR and FQNEAQ (reference sequence). This chain's CDR3 is CATSAQGGNTEAFF. For the CDR3, the DNA is TGTGCCACCAGTGCCCAGGGCGGGAACACTGAAGCTTTCTTT.

This clonotype was picked up many times. The V gene is TRBV7-2, the J gene TRBJ2-7; unclear D gene. The CDR3 loop spans 12 amino acids. V was cut by 1 base and J by 6 bases, with 7 bases left in between. CDR1 is SGHTA, CDR2 FQGNSA, per germline. CDR3: CASSLVWGEQYF. The CDR3 DNA sequence: TGTGCCAGCAGCTTAGTGTGGGGCGAGCAGTACTTC.

A remark on this clonotype: Its ends do not fully match the called genes, so a read error is possible. The V gene is TRBV12-3 or TRBV12-4, the J gene TRBJ1-5; D not certain. The CDR3 is made up of 13 amino acids. As DNA, the CDR3 is TGTGCCAGCACTCCGGGTTACTCTCAGCCCCAGCACTTT. Translating gives CASTPGYSQPQHF.

This clonotype occurred many times. The CDR3 DNA sequence: TGCGCCAGCAGGACTAGTGGGACCGGGGAGCTGTTTTTT. It translates to CASRTSGTGELFF. The chain joins TRBV5-1 to TRBJ2-2, with D tentatively TRBD2 (6 bases). Germline loops: CDR1 SGHRS, CDR2 YFSETQ. The CDR3 is 13 amino acids. Trimming left V 5 bases short and J 5 bases short, with 10 bases between.

There are many counts of this clonotype. V and J are TRBV14 and TRBJ2-2, with D perhaps matching TRBD2 (6 bases). This CDR3 comprises 16 residues. The germline V and J ends were trimmed by 4 bases and 0 bases, with 12 bases remaining between them. Germline V gene sequence: CDR1 SGHDN, CDR2 FVKESK. CDR3 sequence: CASSLASATNTGELFF. CDR3 bases: TGTGCCAGCAGCCTGGCTAGCGCCACGAACACCGGGGAGCTGTTTTTT.

The V call is TRBV20-1, the J call TRBJ1-6; D is possibly TRBD1 (5 bases). The CDR3 runs 14 residues. In germline, CDR1 is DFQATT, CDR2 SNEGSKA (reference sequence). V gave up 6 bases and J gave up 13 bases, with 22 bases separating them. The CDR3 reads CSASTGTVDQPLHF. As DNA, the CDR3 is TGCAGTGCAAGCACCGGGACGGTGGATCAGCCCCTCCACTTT.

The V gene is TRBV2, the J gene TRBJ1-2, with TRBD1 matching 10 bases. Germline loops: CDR1 SNHLY, CDR2 FYNNEI. The CDR3 is made up of 14 amino acids. With V trimmed by 6 bases and J by 7 bases, 8 bases remained unmatched. Written as DNA, the CDR3 is TGTGCCAGCAGACCAGGGACAGGGGTGAGTGGCTACACCTTC. This translates into CASRPGTGVSGYTF.

Notes on this clonotype: Its ends do not fully match the called genes, so a read error is possible. The CDR3 sequence: CAGSMGSVYGYTF. The CDR3 coding sequence is TGTGCCGGCAGCATGGGGTCGGTCTATGGCTACACTTTC. This chain uses TRBV7-3 with TRBJ1-2; D gene unclear. CDR3 length equals 13 residues. Germline V CDR1 and CDR2: SGHTA, FQGTGA.

This clonotype was counted many times. V and J are TRBV9 and TRBJ1-2; maybe TRBD1 (6 bases). Trimming cost V 0 bases and J 2 bases, with 17 bases left between them. The CDR3 runs 17 residues. From germline, CDR1 is SGDLS and CDR2 YYNGEE. The CDR3 region is CASSVEARGLSNYGYTF. CDR3 DNA: TGTGCCAGCAGCGTAGAGGCCAGGGGACTATCCAACTATGGCTACACCTTC.

The chain recombines TRBV7-8 with TRBJ2-7, with 11 bases identical to TRBD2. CDR3 length: 17 amino acids. V shed 2 bases, J shed 5 bases, and the junction held 11 bases outside the gene matches. The germline CDR1 and CDR2 sequences are SGHVS and FQNEAQ. The CDR3 reads CASSLRALASGRNEQYF. In DNA form, the CDR3 reads TGTGCCAGCAGCTTACGCGCGTTGGCTAGCGGGAGGAACGAGCAGTACTTC.

This clonotype was observed at least ten times. This rearrangement joins TRBV20-1 to TRBJ2-2; 16 positions agree with TRBD2. Germline V gives CDR1 DFQATT, CDR2 SNEGSKA (reference sequence). The CDR3 length is 17 residues. V dropped 6 bases and J dropped 3; count of bases not matched to a gene: 7. The CDR3 reads CSATGTSGRAHTGELFF. The CDR3 DNA follows: TGCAGTGCCACCGGGACTAGCGGGAGGGCCCACACCGGGGAGCTGTTTTTT.

V and J are TRBV9 and TRBJ1-1; TRBD1 matches at 12 bases. The CDR3 covers 17 residues. The trim removed 3 bases at V and 1 base at J, leaving 7 bases unmatched. Germline V gene sequence: CDR1 SGDLS, CDR2 YYNGEE. The CDR3: CASSGDGTGGWNTEAFF. The DNA for the CDR3 is TGTGCCAGCAGCGGAGATGGGACAGGGGGCTGGAACACTGAAGCTTTCTTT.

This clonotype was counted at least ten times. The chain combines TRBV7-9 with TRBJ2-7; D not certain. CDR1 and CDR2 (germline): SEHNR, FQNEAQ (reference sequence). The CDR3 runs to 13 residues. V was shortened by 5 bases and J by 4 bases, with 12 bases between the two germline ends. The CDR3 sequence: CASSPPLTYEQYF. Here the CDR3 DNA reads TGTGCCAGCAGCCCGCCCCTTACTTACGAGCAGTACTTC.

Concerning this clonotype itself: A clone one base away is much larger, so this may be a read error. This rearrangement joins TRBV12-3 or TRBV12-4 to TRBJ1-4; perhaps TRBD1 as D (5 bases). The V end was cut by 5 bases, the J end by 4 bases, with 11 bases between. The CDR3 has 14 residues. The CDR3 reads CASSHGTHNEKLFF. CDR3 nucleotides: TGTGCCAGCAGTCATGGGACGCATAATGAAAAACTGTTTTTT.

Ten or more counts support this clonotype. The rearrangement links TRBV7-9 to TRBJ1-4; D gene uncertain. Trimming stripped 5 bases from V and 7 bases from J, with 17 bases between. The CDR3 contains 15 residues. The germline V gene encodes CDR1 SEHNR and CDR2 FQNEAQ (reference sequence). In nucleotides, the CDR3 is TGTGCCAGCAGCCCCGCCGGCGGTTTAGGTGAAAAACTGTTTTTT. Translated: CASSPAGGLGEKLFF.

This clonotype has a count of ten or more. Since a much larger clone is just one base distant, this may be a read error. V gene TRBV7-9 combines with J gene TRBJ1-2, with D unresolved. Germline V gene lookup returns CDR1 SEHNR and CDR2 FQNEAQ (reference sequence). The CDR3 runs 13 residues. V was clipped by 4 bases and J by 2 bases, with 8 bases between them. The CDR3 nucleotides read TGTGCCAGCAGCTCACGGGTGAACTATGGCTACACCTTC. It codes for CASSSRVNYGYTF.

This clonotype appeared many times. This chain links TRBV20-1 with TRBJ1-4, with D perhaps matching TRBD1 (5 bases). This CDR3 spans 18 amino acids. Trimming removed 0 bases from V and 2 bases from J, with 19 bases in between. Germline lookup yields CDR1 DFQATT and CDR2 SNEGSKA (reference sequence). This CDR3 reads CSARDYGGPLGTNEKLFF. For the CDR3, the DNA is TGCAGTGCTAGAGATTACGGGGGACCGTTGGGGACTAATGAAAAACTGTTTTTT.